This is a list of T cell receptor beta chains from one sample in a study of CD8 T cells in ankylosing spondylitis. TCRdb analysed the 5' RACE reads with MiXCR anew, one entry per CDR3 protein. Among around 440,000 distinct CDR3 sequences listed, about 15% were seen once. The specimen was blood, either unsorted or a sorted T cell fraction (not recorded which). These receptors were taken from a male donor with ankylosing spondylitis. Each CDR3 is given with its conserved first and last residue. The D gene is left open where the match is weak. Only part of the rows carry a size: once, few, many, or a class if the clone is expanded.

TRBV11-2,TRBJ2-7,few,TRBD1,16,TGTGCCAGCAGCTTAGCACCGGGACAGGGAGGCTACGAGCAGTACTTC,CASSLAPGQGGYEQYF
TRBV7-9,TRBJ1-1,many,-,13,TGTGCCAGCAGCTTACGGACCGGGACCGAAGCTTTCTTT,CASSLRTGTEAFF
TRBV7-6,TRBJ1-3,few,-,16,TGTGCCAGCAGCCCGGGACGGTCCTTCTCTGGAAACACCATATATTTT,CASSPGRSFSGNTIYF
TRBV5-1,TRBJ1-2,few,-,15,TGCGCCAGCAGCTTAACCGGGACAAATATCTATGGCTACACCTTC,CASSLTGTNIYGYTF
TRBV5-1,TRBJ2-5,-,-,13,TGCGCCAGCAGGGACTTCCATCAAGAGACCCAGTACTTC,CASRDFHQETQYF
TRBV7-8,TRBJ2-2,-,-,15,TGTGCCAGCGGGTCGGGGTTGCCGAACACCGGGGAGCTGTTTTTT,CASGSGLPNTGELFF
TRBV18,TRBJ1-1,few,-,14,TGTGCCAGCTCACCCCACGACGGAAACACTGAAGCTTTCTTT,CASSPHDGNTEAFF
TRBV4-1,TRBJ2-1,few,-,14,TGCGCCAGCAGCCAAGACCGGATGAGGAATGAGCAGTTCTTC,CASSQDRMRNEQFF
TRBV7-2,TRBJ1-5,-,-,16,TGTGCCAGCAGCTTAAGCAGCGCAACTCGCAATCAGCCCCAGCATTTT,CASSLSSATRNQPQHF
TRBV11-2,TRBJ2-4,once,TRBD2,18,TGTGCCAGCAGCGACCTAGCGGGGGGGGGCTTAGCCAAAAACATTCAGTACTTC,CASSDLAGGGLAKNIQYF
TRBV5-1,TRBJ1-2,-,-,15,TGCGCCAGCAGCTGGCAGGGCGACTTTAACTATGGCTACACCTTC,CASSWQGDFNYGYTF
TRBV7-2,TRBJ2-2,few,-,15,TGTGCCAGCAGTCACAGACAGCCCAACACCGGGGAGCTGTTTTTT,CASSHRQPNTGELFF
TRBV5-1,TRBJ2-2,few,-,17,TGCGCCAGCAGCTTGGCCTCTGGGACTCCCAGCGCCGGGGAGCTGTTTTTT,CASSLASGTPSAGELFF
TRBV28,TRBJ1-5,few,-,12,TGTGCCAGCGGAGTACCGAATCAGCCCCAGCATTTT,CASGVPNQPQHF
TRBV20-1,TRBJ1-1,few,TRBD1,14,TGCAGTACCCTACAGGGGGCCGTGAACACTGAAGCTTTCTTT,CSTLQGAVNTEAFF
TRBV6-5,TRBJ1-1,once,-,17,TGTGCCAGCAGTTACTCACCCTTGAACCGGTTCGGGGTTGAAGCTTTCTTT,CASSYSPLNRFGVEAFF
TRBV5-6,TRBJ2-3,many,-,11,TGTGCCAGCAGCTCCCGGGCCACGCAGTATTTT,CASSSRATQYF
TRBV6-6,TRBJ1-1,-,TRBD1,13,TGTGCCAGCAGGGACAGGGTTGGGGCTGAAGCTTTCTTT,CASRDRVGAEAFF
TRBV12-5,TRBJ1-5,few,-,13,TGTGCTAGTGGCCAGGACGGGGATCAGCCCCAGCATTTT,CASGQDGDQPQHF
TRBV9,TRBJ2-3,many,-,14,TGTGCCAGCAGCGTAGTGGGCGGCACAGATACGCAGTATTTT,CASSVVGGTDTQYF
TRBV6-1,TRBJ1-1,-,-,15,TGTGCCAGCAATACGGGGGGTTTAGGGAACACTGAAGCTTTCTTT,CASNTGGLGNTEAFF
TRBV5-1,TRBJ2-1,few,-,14,TGCGCCAGCAGCTGGGACTTAAACCGCAATGAGCAGTTCTTC,CASSWDLNRNEQFF
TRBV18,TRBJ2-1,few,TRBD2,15,TGTGCCAGCTCACCAACTAGCGGACCCTACAATGAGCAGTTCTTC,CASSPTSGPYNEQFF
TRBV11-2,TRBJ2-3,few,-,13,TGTGCCAGCGCCCTCGGTCGGCTAGATACGCAGTATTTT,CASALGRLDTQYF
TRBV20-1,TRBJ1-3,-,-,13,TGCAGTGGTATGTCCAGGGGAAGAAACACCATATATTTT,CSGMSRGRNTIYF
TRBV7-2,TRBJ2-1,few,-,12,TGTGCCAGCAGCTTAGGAGCTTATGAGCAGTTCTTC,CASSLGAYEQFF
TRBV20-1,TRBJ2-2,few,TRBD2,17,TGCAGTGCTAGAGATCGACTAGCGGGAGTCCGTACCGGGGAGCTGTTTTTT,CSARDRLAGVRTGELFF
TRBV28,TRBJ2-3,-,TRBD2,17,TGTGCCAGCAGTCCTCCCTGGGCTAGCGGGAGTTCAGATACGCAGTATTTT,CASSPPWASGSSDTQYF
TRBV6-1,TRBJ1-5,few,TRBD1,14,TGTGCCAGCACCGAGACAGGGTTTAATCAGCCCCAGCATTTT,CASTETGFNQPQHF
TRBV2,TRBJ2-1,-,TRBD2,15,TGTGCCAGCAGTGACGTAGCGGGCCCCTACAATGAGCAGTTCTTC,CASSDVAGPYNEQFF
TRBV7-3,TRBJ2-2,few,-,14,TGTGCCAGCAGCTTAATTATCGACACCGGGGAGCTGTTTTTT,CASSLIIDTGELFF
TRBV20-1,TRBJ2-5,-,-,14,TGCAGTGCTAGAGGGGGGACACATCAAGAGACCCAGTACTTC,CSARGGTHQETQYF
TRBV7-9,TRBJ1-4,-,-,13,TGTGCCAGCAGCTTAGAGGGGAATGAAAAACTGTTTTTT,CASSLEGNEKLFF
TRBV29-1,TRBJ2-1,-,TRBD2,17,TGCAGCGTTGAACCAGGCCGAGGGACTAGCGGGAGGAATGAGCAGTTCTTC,CSVEPGRGTSGRNEQFF
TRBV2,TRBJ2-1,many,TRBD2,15,TGTGCCAGCAGTCAGGGACTAGCGGGTTACAATGAGCAGTTCTTC,CASSQGLAGYNEQFF
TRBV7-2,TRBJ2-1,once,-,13,TGTGCCAGCAGCTCGAGACTAAACAATGAGCAGTTCTTC,CASSSRLNNEQFF
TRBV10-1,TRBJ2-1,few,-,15,TGCGCCAGCAGTCCCGGCGAGGGGGTTTACAATGAGCAGTTCTTC,CASSPGEGVYNEQFF
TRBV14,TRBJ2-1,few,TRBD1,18,TGTGCCAGCAGCCAAATAGGGTACGGGACAGGAGCCTTCCATGAGCAGTTCTTC,CASSQIGYGTGAFHEQFF
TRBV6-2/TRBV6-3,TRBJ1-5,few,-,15,TGTGCCAGCAGTTACGAGGGGGGGTGGAATCAGCCCCAGCATTTT,CASSYEGGWNQPQHF
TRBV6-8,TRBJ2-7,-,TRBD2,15,TGTGCCAACCGACTAGCGGCCATGACCTCCTACGAGCAGTACTTC,CANRLAAMTSYEQYF
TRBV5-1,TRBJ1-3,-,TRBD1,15,TGCGCCAGCAGCCCGACAGGGACCTCTGGAAACACCATATATTTT,CASSPTGTSGNTIYF
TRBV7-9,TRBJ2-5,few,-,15,TGTGCCAGCACCCTGGGTCCGCAGGCTAGAGAGACCCAGTACTTC,CASTLGPQARETQYF
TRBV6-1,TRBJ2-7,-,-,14,TGTGCCAGCAGTCCGACCAATCTAGCGACCGAGCAGTACTTC,CASSPTNLATEQYF
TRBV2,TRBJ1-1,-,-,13,TGTGCCAGCGGAGTGTCGCTGAACACTGAAGCTTTCTTT,CASGVSLNTEAFF
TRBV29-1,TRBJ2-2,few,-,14,TGCAGCGTCTTCCAAGGGGCGGACACCGGGGAGCTGTTTTTT,CSVFQGADTGELFF
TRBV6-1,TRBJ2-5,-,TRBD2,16,TGTGCCAGCAGCCCCGGGACTAGCGGGACGCGGGAGACCCAGTACTTC,CASSPGTSGTRETQYF
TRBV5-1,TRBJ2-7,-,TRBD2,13,TGCGCCAGCCGGCGGGGGGAAGCCTACGAGCAGTACTTC,CASRRGEAYEQYF
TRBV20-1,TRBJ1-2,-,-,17,TGCAGTGCTAGGGGAGGGTCCGCAGGGCGACAATGGGGTGGCTACACCTTC,CSARGGSAGRQWGGYTF
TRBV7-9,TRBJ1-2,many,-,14,TGTGCCAGCAGCCATCCTACAGGGTTCTCTGGCTACACCTTC,CASSHPTGFSGYTF
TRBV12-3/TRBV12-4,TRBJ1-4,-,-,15,TGTGCCAGCAGTTTAGGGGCAGGGGCCTTTGAAAAACTGTTTTTT,CASSLGAGAFEKLFF
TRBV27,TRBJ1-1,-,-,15,TGTGCCAGCAGTTTATCGGGGGGAACGGGGACTGAAGCTTTCTTT,CASSLSGGTGTEAFF
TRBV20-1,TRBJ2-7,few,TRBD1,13,TGCAGTGCTGACCGGGACAGGGACTCCGAGCAGTACTTC,CSADRDRDSEQYF
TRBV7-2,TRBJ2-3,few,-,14,TGTGCCAGCAGCTTAGCGCTCGTAACAGATACGCAGTATTTT,CASSLALVTDTQYF
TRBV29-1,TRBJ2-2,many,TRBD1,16,TGCAGCGCCCTCGGTGGGGGACAGGGGTACACCGGGGAGCTGTTTTTT,CSALGGGQGYTGELFF
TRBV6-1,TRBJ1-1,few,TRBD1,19,TGTGCCAGCAGTGAAGGAAGAACCCGGACGGGACAGCGTGGTGAGGAAGCTTTCTTT,CASSEGRTRTGQRGEEAFF